The rows below give T cell receptor beta chains drawn from one sample of a study of response to subunit inactivated influenza vaccine. TCRdb redid the calling of the RT-PCR reads with MiXCR, one entry per CDR3 protein. The sample records roughly 500,000 distinct CDR3 sequences, 16% being singletons. Specimen: CD4+ T cells sorted from PBMCs, collected around 2 years after vaccination. The receptors stem from a man aged 50-75 years who received an inactivated influenza vaccine. CDR3s include the opening cysteine and the closing phenylalanine or tryptophan. Each record gives: CDR3 protein, CDR3 DNA, J gene, V gene, clone size, D gene. A D gene is named only where the DNA matches it firmly. The size field is filled for only some rows; it gives once, few, many or a size class.

CDR3 protein: CASRPTGEETQYF
CDR3 DNA: TGTGCCAGCAGGCCGACAGGGGAAGAGACCCAGTACTTC
J gene: TRBJ2-5
V gene: TRBV6-1
clone size: NA
D gene: TRBD1

CDR3 protein: CASRQDRYEQYF
CDR3 DNA: TGTGCCAGCAGACAGGACAGGTACGAGCAGTACTTC
J gene: TRBJ2-7
V gene: TRBV28
clone size: many
D gene: TRBD1

CDR3 protein: CASSSPHRGYYGYTF
CDR3 DNA: TGTGCCAGCAGTTCCCCGCACCGGGGCTACTATGGCTACACCTTC
J gene: TRBJ1-2
V gene: TRBV28
clone size: few
D gene: NA

CDR3 protein: CASSRGSGDLVEQFF
CDR3 DNA: TGCGCCAGCAGCAGGGGGTCGGGGGACCTTGTTGAGCAGTTCTTC
J gene: TRBJ2-1
V gene: TRBV10-2
clone size: NA
D gene: NA

CDR3 protein: CASSGTQGTQQFF
CDR3 DNA: TGTGCCAGCAGTGGGACTCAGGGGACGCAGCAGTTCTTC
J gene: TRBJ2-1
V gene: TRBV2
clone size: few
D gene: NA

CDR3 protein: CASSYSGRAPSYEQYF
CDR3 DNA: TGTGCCAGCAGTTACTCGGGGCGGGCTCCGAGCTACGAGCAGTACTTC
J gene: TRBJ2-7
V gene: TRBV6-2/TRBV6-3
clone size: NA
D gene: NA

CDR3 protein: CASSLSVGNTEAFF
CDR3 DNA: TGTGCCAGCAGCTTATCAGTCGGGAACACTGAAGCTTTCTTT
J gene: TRBJ1-1
V gene: TRBV7-9
clone size: many
D gene: NA

CDR3 protein: CSVEGRASTDTQYF
CDR3 DNA: TGCAGCGTTGAGGGTAGGGCCAGCACAGATACGCAGTATTTT
J gene: TRBJ2-3
V gene: TRBV29-1
clone size: NA
D gene: NA

CDR3 protein: CAIRDSLNTEAFF
CDR3 DNA: TGTGCCATCAGGGACAGCCTGAACACTGAAGCTTTCTTT
J gene: TRBJ1-1
V gene: TRBV10-3
clone size: many
D gene: NA

CDR3 protein: CASSQDRRQGYTF
CDR3 DNA: TGTGCCAGCAGCCAAGATCGCAGGCAGGGCTACACCTTC
J gene: TRBJ1-2
V gene: TRBV3-1
clone size: NA
D gene: NA